These 14 T cell receptor beta chains originate from one sample sequenced in a study of cytomegalovirus exposure and HLA in healthy donors. The study ran its PCR with 60 Vbeta and 13 Jbeta primers. Here immunoSEQ multiplex PCR was the method, and the copy in TCRdb shows in-frame clones only, minus some. The sample consists of 150,000 to 200,000 clones, roughly 75% of them appearing once. The sequenced sample was PBMCs. Receptors were obtained from a male donor in good health and CMV-seronegative.

The chain carries TRBV28 and TRBJ2-7; TRBD2 aligns across 13 bases. The J segment lost 0 bases and the V segment lost 6 bases, leaving 5 bases of the junction unmatched. The germline V gene has CDR1 MDHEN and CDR2 SYDVKM. The CDR3 consists of 16 residues. The CDR3 sequence is CASRLTSGRSSYEQYF. CDR3 coding DNA: TGTGCCAGCAGGTTGACTAGCGGGAGGAGCTCCTACGAGCAGTACTTC.

In this sample, this clone turned up a few times. V and J are TRBV5-4 and TRBJ1-3; possible D gene TRBD1, 5 bases. This CDR3 region has 16 residues. CDR1 SGHNT and CDR2 YYREEE come from the germline V gene (reference sequence). V was clipped by 2 bases and J by 0 bases, with 12 bases between them. CDR3 in amino acids: CASSFNGGSSGNTIYF. As DNA, the CDR3 is TGTGCCAGCAGCTTCAACGGGGGGTCCTCTGGAAACACCATATATTTT.

The chain employs TRBV28 and TRBJ2-7, with 10 bases identical to TRBD1. Per the germline V gene, CDR1 is MDHEN and CDR2 is SYDVKM. Trimming took 11 bases from V and 0 from J; bases not matched to a gene: 7. This CDR3 is 14 amino acids long. CDR3 sequence: CAVRQGASSYEQYF. As DNA, the CDR3 is TGTGCCGTCCGACAGGGGGCGAGCTCCTACGAGCAGTACTTC. Full variable domain (outside the CDR3, taken from reference TRBV28 and TRBJ2-7): DVKVTQSSRYLVKRTGEKVFLECVQDMDHENMFWYRQDPGLGLRLIYFSYDVKMKEKGDIPEGYSVSREKKERFSLILESASTNQTSMYLCAVRQGASSYEQYFGPGTRLTVT.

This clone was seen more than once but under ten times. Mismatch with germline at one junction end may stem from a read error. The CDR3 DNA is TGTTCCAGCAGCTTAGTGACAGGGCCGGGGGAAAAACTGTTTTTT. Translation: CSSSLVTGPGEKLFF. The J gene is TRBJ1-4, the V gene TRBV7-9, with TRBD1 identical over 7 bases. From germline, CDR1 is SEHNR and CDR2 FQNEAQ (reference sequence). The CDR3 is 15 amino acids.

CDR3 nucleotides: TGTGCCAGCTCCCCAGCAGGGGGCGCGGGGAACACTGAAGCTTTCTTT. It is translated as CASSPAGGAGNTEAFF. This chain joins TRBV18 and TRBJ1-1, with 8 bases fitting TRBD1. This CDR3 spans 16 amino acids. Trimming at V came to 6 bases and at J to 1 base, leaving 10 bases not matched to a gene. The germline gives CDR1 KGHSH, CDR2 LQKENI.

The rearrangement links TRBV7-9 to TRBJ2-3, with 7 bases matching TRBD2. The CDR3 has 14 amino acids. Germline V gene data show CDR1 as SEHNR and CDR2 as FQNEAQ (reference sequence). V lost 1 base to trimming and J lost 6 bases; unmatched junction nucleotides: 4. The CDR3: CASSLGGGSDTQYF. CDR3 nucleotide sequence: TGTGCCAGCAGCTTAGGCGGGGGATCTGATACGCAGTATTTT.

The genes are TRBV5-4 and TRBJ2-3; a weak D match, TRBD2 (6 bases). This CDR3 is built from 14 residues. Trimming took 0 bases from V and 1 from J, leaving 6 bases between them. Germline V gene data show CDR1 as SGHNT and CDR2 as YYREEE (reference sequence). CDR3 loop: CASSLASGTDTQYF. CDR3 nucleotide sequence: TGTGCCAGCAGCTTGGCTAGCGGCACAGATACGCAGTATTTT.

The chain has TRBV19 and TRBJ1-6; the D is unclear. V lost 5 bases to trimming and J lost 3 bases, with 14 bases between them. The CDR3 is made up of 16 amino acids. The germline gives CDR1 LNHDA, CDR2 SQIVND (reference sequence). CDR3 nucleotide sequence: TGTGCCAGTAGTTCCGCCGGGGTCATCTATAATTCACCCCTCCACTTT. The encoded protein is CASSSAGVIYNSPLHF.

V usage is TRBV9 and J usage is TRBJ1-4; TRBD1 is a possible D gene (6 bases). V lost 4 bases to trimming and J lost 3 bases, with 13 bases between them. CDR3 length: 15 amino acids. In germline, CDR1 is SGDLS, CDR2 YYNGEE. CDR3 bases: TGTGCCAGCAGCCCCTATTGGACAGCTAATGAAAAACTGTTTTTT. It translates to CASSPYWTANEKLFF. The full variable domain, rest sourced from reference TRBV9 and TRBJ1-4, is DSGVTQTPKHLITATGQRVTLRCSPRSGDLSVYWYQQSLDQGLQFLIQYYNGEERAKGNILERFSAQQFPDLHSELNLSSLELGDSALYFCASSPYWTANEKLFFGSGTQLSVL.

This clone was observed a single time. The CDR3, as DNA: TGTGCCAGCAGCTTAATTTCTAGAAATAATCAGCCCCAGCATTTT. It specifies CASSLISRNNQPQHF. The chain joins TRBV5-6 to TRBJ1-5; D unclear. The CDR3 covers 15 residues. Germline V CDR1 and CDR2: SGHDT, YYEEEE. Trimming took off 2 bases at V and 4 bases at J, with 13 bases between the two ends. The whole variable domain, remainder taken from reference TRBV5-6 and TRBJ1-5, is DAGVTQSPTHLIKTRGQQVTLRCSPKSGHDTVSWYQQALGQGPQFIFQYYEEEERQRGNFPDRFSGHQFPNYSSELNVNALLLGDSALYLCASSLISRNNQPQHFGDGTRLSIL.

The rearrangement uses TRBV2 and TRBJ1-4, with D possibly being TRBD1 (5 bases). V was pared by 4 bases and J by 7 bases, with 13 bases between. Germline CDR1 is SNHLY and CDR2 is FYNNEI. This CDR3 contains 14 residues. CDR3 loop: CASSVTEGVEKLFF. The CDR3 DNA is TGTGCCAGCAGTGTAACAGAAGGGGTTGAAAAACTGTTTTTT.

The chain carries TRBV27 and TRBJ1-2; D is uncertain. Per the germline V gene, CDR1 is MNHEY and CDR2 is SMNVEV (reference sequence). Deletions cut 5 bases from V and 1 base from J, with 11 bases between. The CDR3 is 14 residues long. The DNA of the CDR3 is TGTGCCAGCAGTGTGAGCCCGCATAACTATGGCTACACCTTC. It translates to CASSVSPHNYGYTF.

The V gene is TRBV19, the J gene TRBJ1-2; D not resolved. V was pared by 5 bases and J by 0 bases, with 10 bases between. Germline V gene sequence: CDR1 LNHDA, CDR2 SQIVND (reference sequence). The CDR3 sequence is 14 residues long. This CDR3 reads CASSLLDSNYGYTF. The CDR3 DNA is TGTGCCAGTAGTCTCCTGGACTCTAACTATGGCTACACCTTC.

The rearrangement uses TRBV2 and TRBJ1-1, with D possibly being TRBD1 (5 bases). Germline CDR1 reads SNHLY; CDR2 reads FYNNEI. This CDR3 has 13 amino acids. V was shortened by 7 bases and J by 1 base, with 10 bases between the two germline ends. The chain's CDR3 is CASTLQENTEAFF. In DNA form, the CDR3 reads TGTGCCAGCACCCTACAGGAGAACACTGAAGCTTTCTTT.